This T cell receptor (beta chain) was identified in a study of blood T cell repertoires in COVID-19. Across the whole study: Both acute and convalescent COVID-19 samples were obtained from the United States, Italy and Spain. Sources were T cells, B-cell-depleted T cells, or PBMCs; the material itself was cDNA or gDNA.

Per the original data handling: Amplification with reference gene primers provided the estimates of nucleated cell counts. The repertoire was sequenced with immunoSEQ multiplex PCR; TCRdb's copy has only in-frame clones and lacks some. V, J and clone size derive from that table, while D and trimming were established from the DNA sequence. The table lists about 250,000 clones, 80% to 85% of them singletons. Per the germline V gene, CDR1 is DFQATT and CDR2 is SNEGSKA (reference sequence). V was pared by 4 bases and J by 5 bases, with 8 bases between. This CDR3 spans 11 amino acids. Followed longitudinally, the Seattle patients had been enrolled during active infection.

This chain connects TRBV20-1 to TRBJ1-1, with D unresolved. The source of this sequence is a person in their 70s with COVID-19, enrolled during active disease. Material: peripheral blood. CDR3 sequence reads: CSATLRTEAFF. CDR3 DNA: TGCAGTGCTACACTCCGAACTGAAGCTTTCTTT.